These 8 T cell receptor beta chains were sequenced from one sample in a study of beta chain features in type 1 diabetes. Expressed TCRB transcripts were sequenced after all isolated RNA was converted to cDNA. Clones were read by immunoSEQ multiplex PCR, and TCRdb kept only the in-frame ones, dropping some. The data hold about 250,000 clones, with about 14% observed a single time. Sequenced material: naive CD4+ T cells from blood. These receptor sequences come from a middle-aged woman in good health.

The rearrangement uses TRBV7-6 and TRBJ2-1; 9 bases line up with TRBD2. CDR3 length: 15 residues. Germline V gene lookup returns CDR1 SGHVS and CDR2 FNYEAQ. Trimming at V came to 1 base and at J to 2 bases, leaving 0 bases not matched to a gene. The CDR3 sequence is CASSLVAGAYNEQFF. DNA for the CDR3: TGTGCCAGCAGCTTAGTAGCGGGGGCCTACAATGAGCAGTTCTTC.

This clone was detected only a few times. The rearrangement joins TRBV6-5 to TRBJ1-1; tentative D call: TRBD1 (5 bases). V was clipped by 5 bases and J by 5 bases, with 18 bases between them. Germline assignment: CDR1 MNHEY and CDR2 SVGAGI. There are 15 residues in the CDR3. For the CDR3, the DNA is TGTGCCAGCAGTCAGGACAAAGGGATGCGAACTGAAGCTTTCTTT. Translated, it gives CASSQDKGMRTEAFF.

This clone has just a few counts. CDR3: CASRDKPGPYEQYF. In nucleotides, the CDR3 is TGTGCCAGCAGAGACAAACCAGGGCCCTACGAGCAGTACTTC. The chain couples TRBV2 to TRBJ2-7; D is perhaps TRBD1 (5 bases). CDR1 and CDR2 (germline): SNHLY, FYNNEI. V lost 6 bases to trimming and J lost 2 bases, with 14 bases between them. This CDR3 is 14 amino acids long.

For the CDR3, the DNA is TGCGCCAGCAGCCCGAACGGGGGTACAGAAGAGACCCAGTACTTC. It encodes CASSPNGGTEETQYF. V is TRBV5-1 and J is TRBJ2-5; tentatively, D is TRBD2 (6 bases). V was cut by 4 bases and J by 3 bases, with 16 bases left in between. Germline V gives CDR1 SGHRS, CDR2 YFSETQ. The CDR3 is 15 amino acids.

V and J are TRBV27 and TRBJ2-1; D gene ambiguous. V was pared by 3 bases and J by 4 bases, with 10 bases between. The CDR3 contains 14 residues. Germline V gene data show CDR1 as MNHEY and CDR2 as SMNVEV (reference sequence). The chain's CDR3 is CASSFILSYNEQFF. The CDR3 DNA is TGTGCCAGCAGTTTCATACTCTCGTACAATGAGCAGTTCTTC.

This clone has just a few counts. The chain recombines TRBV5-4 with TRBJ2-3, with 9 bases identical to TRBD2. CDR1 is SGHNT, CDR2 YYREEE, per germline (reference sequence). The CDR3 totals 17 residues. After removal of 0 bases from V and 3 bases from J, the junction contained 8 bases not matched to a gene. CDR3 sequence (DNA): TGTGCCAGCAGCTTGGTAGGCCGAGCGGGGGGAACAGATACGCAGTATTTT. This codes for CASSLVGRAGGTDTQYF.

This clone has ten or more counts. The rearrangement uses TRBV7-2 and TRBJ2-3; possible D gene TRBD2, 6 bases. Germline V gives CDR1 SGHTA, CDR2 FQGNSA. V lost 8 bases to trimming and J lost 4 bases, with 13 bases between them. The CDR3 extends over 13 amino acids. This chain's CDR3 is CASGRGRADTQYF. The CDR3 region has the DNA TGTGCCAGCGGGCGGGGCAGGGCAGATACGCAGTATTTT. The full variable domain, completed using reference TRBV7-2 and TRBJ2-3, is GAGVSQSPSNKVTEKGKDVELRCDPISGHTALYWYRQSLGQGLEFLIYFQGNSAPDKSGLPSDRFSAERTGGSVSTLTIQRTQQEDSAVYLCASGRGRADTQYFGPGTRLTVL.

The genes are TRBV7-2 and TRBJ2-3, with 7 bases identical to TRBD1. The V segment lost 4 bases and the J segment 4 bases; nucleotides outside the gene matches: 8. The CDR3 is made up of 15 amino acids. From germline, CDR1 is SGHTA and CDR2 FQGNSA. CDR3 residues: CASSSTGARADTQYF. The CDR3, as DNA: TGTGCCAGCAGCTCTACAGGGGCAAGGGCAGATACGCAGTATTTT.